This T cell receptor beta chain was sequenced during a study of T cells expressing NK-cell markers. CDR1 is ENHRY, CDR2 SYGVKD, per germline. This CDR3 spans 12 amino acids. Following a re-call of the 5' RACE reads, TCRdb has one entry per CDR3 protein and lacks DNA. This repertoire includes hundreds of thousands of distinct CDR3 sequences. The clonotype was recovered from a woman between 18 and 69 years old in good health. The J gene is TRBJ2-7, the V gene TRBV10-3. Input material: blood T cells: a sorted CD56 or NKG2C T cell subset, CD4+ or CD8+ T cells, or bulk PBMC T cells (not recorded which). CDR3 loop: CATRGGLDEQYF.